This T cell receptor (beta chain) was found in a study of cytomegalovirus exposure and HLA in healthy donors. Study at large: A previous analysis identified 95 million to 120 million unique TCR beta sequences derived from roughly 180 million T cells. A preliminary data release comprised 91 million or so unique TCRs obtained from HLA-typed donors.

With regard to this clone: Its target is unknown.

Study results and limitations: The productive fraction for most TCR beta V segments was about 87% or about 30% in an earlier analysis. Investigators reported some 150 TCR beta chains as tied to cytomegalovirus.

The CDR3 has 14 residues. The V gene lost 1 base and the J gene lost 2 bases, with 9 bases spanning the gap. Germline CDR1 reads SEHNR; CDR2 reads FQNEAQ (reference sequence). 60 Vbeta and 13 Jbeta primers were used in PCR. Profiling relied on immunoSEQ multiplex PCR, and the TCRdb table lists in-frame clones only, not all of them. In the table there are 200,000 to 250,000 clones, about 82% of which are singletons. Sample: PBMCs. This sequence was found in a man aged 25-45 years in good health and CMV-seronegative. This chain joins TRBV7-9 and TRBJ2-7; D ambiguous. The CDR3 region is CASSLVPSPYEQYF. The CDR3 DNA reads TGTGCCAGCAGCTTAGTCCCCTCTCCCTACGAGCAGTACTTC.